The 28 T cell receptor beta chains below were found in one sample sequenced in a study of cytomegalovirus exposure and HLA in healthy donors (dated by TCRdb to about 2017). Library preparation employed the immunoSEQ multiplex PCR assay. For the multiplex PCR, a mixture combining 60 forward primers for TCR Vbeta segments and 13 reverse primers for TCR Jbeta segments was used. TCRdb re-hosts the immuneACCESS table, in-frame sequences only. Its copies lack some clones; in the studies checked, an unresolved V gene accounts for under half of them, and the cause for the rest is not known. The sample's table covers 70,000 to 85,000 clones. Of the sample, around 7.2% falls within the top ten clones. The sequenced material came from PBMCs. The receptors originated from a female donor in good health and CMV-seropositive.

The CDR3 bases are TGTGCCAGCAGTGGACTAGCGGGAGGGCCAGAGACCCAGTACTTC. Translated: CASSGLAGGPETQYF. This rearrangement joins TRBV6-5 to TRBJ2-5, with TRBD2 identical over 15 bases. CDR1 is MNHEY and CDR2 is SVGAGI in the germline V gene. V lost 5 bases and J lost 4; bases outside the gene matches: 2. CDR3 length equals 15 residues.

The DNA for the CDR3 is TGTGCCTACGACAGGGGATGGAACACTGAAGCTTTCTTT. Its protein product is CAYDRGWNTEAFF. This rearrangement joins TRBV30 to TRBJ1-1; 8 nucleotides match TRBD1. Germline V lookup: CDR1 GTSNPN, CDR2 SVGIG (reference sequence). Trimming removed 7 bases from V and 1 base from J; junction bases left unmatched: 5. This CDR3 region has 13 residues.

This chain uses TRBV9 with TRBJ1-5, with 7 nucleotides matching TRBD1. Germline CDR1 and CDR2: SGDLS and YYNGEE. CDR3 length: 15 amino acids. V dropped 4 bases and J dropped 6; count of bases not matched to a gene: 10. The CDR3 reads CASSSHDRVGQPQHF. CDR3 nucleotides: TGTGCCAGCAGCTCCCACGACAGGGTTGGTCAGCCCCAGCATTTT.

The chain is built from TRBV30 and TRBJ2-2, with D tentatively TRBD1 (6 bases). The ends were cut back, 4 bases at V and 4 bases at J, with 16 bases in the middle. The CDR3 runs 15 residues. Germline V lookup: CDR1 GTSNPN, CDR2 SVGIG (reference sequence). The CDR3 is CAWTNRVGGTGELFF. The CDR3 DNA reads TGTGCCTGGACTAACAGGGTAGGAGGCACCGGGGAGCTGTTTTTT.

The rearrangement joins TRBV7-9 to TRBJ1-1, with unresolved D. The CDR3 runs to 16 residues. Deletions cut 1 base from V and 0 bases from J, with 12 bases between. Germline V gives CDR1 SEHNR, CDR2 FQNEAQ (reference sequence). The CDR3 region has the DNA TGTGCCAGCAGCTTAGTGGACTCCCCGATGAACACTGAAGCTTTCTTT. It encodes CASSLVDSPMNTEAFF.

The chain employs TRBV6-4 and TRBJ2-3; 7 nucleotides align to TRBD2. V gave up 5 bases and J gave up 6 bases; unmatched junction bases: 11. Germline V gene sequence: CDR1 MRHNA, CDR2 SNTAGT. The CDR3 is 15 amino acids. The CDR3 reads CASSSSAGPGDTQYF. CDR3 bases: TGTGCCAGCAGTTCGTCAGCGGGGCCCGGGGATACGCAGTATTTT.

The V gene is TRBV5-1, the J gene TRBJ2-5, with TRBD2 as a possible D gene (5 bases). The CDR3 has 15 amino acids. V lost 2 bases to trimming and J lost 3 bases, with 14 bases between them. Germline V gene data show CDR1 as SGHRS and CDR2 as YFSETQ. The CDR3: CASSFSPGVKETQYF. The CDR3 DNA reads TGCGCCAGCAGCTTCTCCCCCGGGGTAAAAGAGACCCAGTACTTC.

The chain recombines TRBV6-6 with TRBJ1-6; TRBD1 matches at 8 bases. From germline, CDR1 is MNHNY and CDR2 SVGAGI (reference sequence). The ends lost 2 bases at V and 7 bases at J; junction bases unmatched: 4. The CDR3 loop spans 15 amino acids. CDR3 nucleotides: TGTGCCAGCAGTTACGACAGGGGTTTGAATTCACCCCTCCACTTT. Translation gives CASSYDRGLNSPLHF.

The chain joins TRBV27 to TRBJ2-1; D is perhaps TRBD2 (6 bases). CDR1 is MNHEY and CDR2 is SMNVEV in the germline V gene (reference sequence). There are 15 residues in the CDR3. V gave up 3 bases and J gave up 5 bases, with 14 bases separating them. The CDR3 sequence is CASSFGGRLNNEQFF. The DNA for the CDR3 is TGTGCCAGCAGTTTTGGGGGGAGGCTCAACAATGAGCAGTTCTTC.

J is TRBJ2-1 and V is TRBV30, with TRBD2 matching over 9 bases. CDR1 and CDR2 (germline): GTSNPN, SVGIG (reference sequence). The ends lost 3 bases at V and 8 bases at J; junction bases unmatched: 8. This CDR3 has 14 residues. For the CDR3, the DNA is TGTGCCTGGAGAGGCGCGGGGGGGGTCGATGAGCAGTTCTTC. Translated, it gives CAWRGAGGVDEQFF.

The genes are TRBV6-5 and TRBJ2-7; D gene ambiguous. This CDR3 is built from 16 residues. Looked up from germline, CDR1 is MNHEY and CDR2 is SVGAGI. V gave up 0 bases and J gave up 1 base, with 13 bases separating them. CDR3 sequence reads: CASSYSTVGRSYEQYF. The CDR3, as DNA: TGTGCCAGCAGTTACTCGACTGTAGGCAGATCCTACGAGCAGTACTTC.

The genes are TRBV25-1 and TRBJ2-5; 8 bases line up with TRBD1. V was clipped by 8 bases and J by 6 bases; unmatched bases: 2. Germline V lookup: CDR1 MGHDK, CDR2 SYGVNS. This CDR3 contains 11 residues. The CDR3 sequence: CASGQGKTQYF. In nucleotides, the CDR3 is TGTGCCAGCGGACAGGGAAAGACCCAGTACTTC.

This chain joins TRBV5-1 and TRBJ2-3; 7 bases align to TRBD2. Germline V CDR1 and CDR2: SGHRS, YFSETQ. The V and J ends lost 7 bases and 1 base, in that order; junction bases with no gene match: 6. The CDR3 runs 14 residues. CDR3 nucleotide sequence: TGCGCCAGCGTCGAGCGGGGAGGCACAGATACGCAGTATTTT. Encoded protein: CASVERGGTDTQYF.

The J gene is TRBJ2-2, the V gene TRBV7-9; D is unresolved. CDR3 length equals 14 residues. V was shortened by 4 bases and J by 3 bases, with 9 bases between the two germline ends. Germline lookup yields CDR1 SEHNR and CDR2 FQNEAQ (reference sequence). The CDR3 reads CASSSDTDTGELFF. The CDR3 DNA follows: TGTGCCAGCAGCTCCGACACCGACACCGGGGAGCTGTTTTTT.

V gene TRBV5-4 combines with J gene TRBJ2-5, with 7 bases fitting TRBD1. Losses at the gene ends were 2 bases for V and 0 bases for J; bases not matched to a gene: 4. The length of the CDR3 is 15 residues. The germline gives CDR1 SGHNT, CDR2 YYREEE (reference sequence). The CDR3 is CASSFEGQNQETQYF. The CDR3 DNA is TGTGCCAGCAGCTTCGAGGGACAGAACCAAGAGACCCAGTACTTC. Supplemented by reference TRBV5-4 and TRBJ2-5, the full variable domain reads ETGVTQSPTHLIKTRGQQVTLRCSSQSGHNTVSWYQQALGQGPQFIFQYYREEENGRGNFPPRFSGLQFPNYSSELNVNALELDDSALYLCASSFEGQNQETQYFGPGTRLLVL.

Measured by frequency, this clone is large. The CDR3 loop reads CASRRWGLADTQYF. The DNA of the CDR3 is TGTGCCAGCAGACGTTGGGGGCTCGCAGATACGCAGTATTTT. This rearrangement joins TRBV11-1 to TRBJ2-3; possibly TRBD1 for D (6 bases). Trimming took off 6 bases at V and 4 bases at J, with 14 bases between the two ends. Germline loops: CDR1 SGHAT, CDR2 FQDESV (reference sequence). This CDR3 has 14 residues.

The chain links TRBV7-9 to TRBJ2-1; D unresolved. Germline V gene lookup returns CDR1 SEHNR and CDR2 FQNEAQ (reference sequence). The CDR3 covers 13 residues. V dropped 6 bases and J dropped 5 bases, with 11 bases sitting between them. The CDR3 sequence: CASSFSMNNEQFF. CDR3 nucleotide sequence: TGTGCCAGCAGTTTTAGCATGAACAATGAGCAGTTCTTC. Using reference TRBV7-9 and TRBJ2-1 for the parts outside the CDR3, the full variable domain is DTGVSQNPRHKITKRGQNVTFRCDPISEHNRLYWYRQTLGQGPEFLTYFQNEAQLEKSRLLSDRFSAERPKGSFSTLEIQRTEQGDSAMYLCASSFSMNNEQFFGPGTRLTVL.

J is TRBJ2-3 and V is TRBV5-5; D possibly corresponds to TRBD1 (5 bases). The CDR3 consists of 15 residues. V gave up 1 base and J gave up 2 bases, with 11 bases separating them. Per germline, CDR1 SGHKS and CDR2 YYEKEE (reference sequence). CDR3 residues: CASSLRGEHTDTQYF. The CDR3 nucleotides read TGTGCCAGCAGCTTGAGGGGCGAGCACACAGATACGCAGTATTTT.

The genes are TRBV7-2 and TRBJ2-6; tentatively, D is TRBD1 (5 bases). CDR3 length equals 18 residues. V gave up 5 bases and J gave up 3 bases, with 20 bases separating them. Germline values: CDR1 SGHTA, CDR2 FQGNSA. CDR3 in DNA: TGTGCCAGCAGCCGTTCACCCCTCAGTAGGGGTGGGGCCAACGTCCTGACTTTC. It is translated as CASSRSPLSRGGANVLTF.

The rearrangement uses TRBV4-2 and TRBJ1-1; a possible D gene is TRBD1 (5 bases). Germline CDR1 reads LGHNA; CDR2 reads YNFKEQ. V was trimmed by 1 base and J by 3 bases, leaving 21 bases between them. The CDR3 is 18 amino acids. The CDR3 region has the DNA TGTGCCAGCAGCCAAGGGGCAGGGAGGACCTATGAGGACACTGAAGCTTTCTTT. Translation gives CASSQGAGRTYEDTEAFF.

V usage is TRBV5-6 and J usage is TRBJ2-3, with 8 bases fitting TRBD1. From germline, CDR1 is SGHDT and CDR2 YYEEEE. The V segment lost 7 bases and the J segment 6 bases; nucleotides outside the gene matches: 10. The length of the CDR3 is 14 residues. The CDR3 coding sequence is TGTGCCAGCTACCGGGACAGGAGACCCGATACGCAGTATTTT. Translating it yields CASYRDRRPDTQYF.

The chain uses TRBV7-9 and TRBJ1-2; D call uncertain. From germline, CDR1 is SEHNR and CDR2 FQNEAQ (reference sequence). The germline V and J ends were trimmed by 1 base and 6 bases, with 12 bases remaining between them. This CDR3 has 14 amino acids. The CDR3 reads CASSLDGLVDGYTF. The CDR3 coding sequence is TGTGCCAGCAGCTTAGATGGACTGGTGGATGGCTACACCTTC.

This chain joins TRBV13 and TRBJ2-7; the D gene is possibly TRBD2 (5 bases). V lost 1 base and J 3 bases, leaving 10 bases between the germline ends. Germline lookup yields CDR1 PRHDT and CDR2 FYEKMQ (reference sequence). This CDR3 region has 14 residues. DNA for the CDR3: TGTGCCAGCAGCTTAGCGGGAAAGGGCTACGAGCAGTACTTC. Translation gives CASSLAGKGYEQYF.

The chain couples TRBV6-1 to TRBJ1-5, with 7 bases lining up with TRBD1. Trimming removed 10 bases from V and 9 bases from J; junction bases left unmatched: 15. Per germline, CDR1 MNHNS and CDR2 SASEGT. CDR3 length equals 14 residues. CDR3 residues: CATRTGLVNRPQHF. CDR3 in DNA: TGTGCCACTCGGACAGGTTTAGTTAACCGGCCCCAGCATTTT.

The chain combines TRBV29-1 with TRBJ1-2; tentative D call: TRBD1 (5 bases). Germline assignment: CDR1 SQVTM and CDR2 ANQGSEA. The CDR3 loop spans 14 amino acids. Trimming pared 4 bases from V and 4 bases from J, leaving 16 bases between. CDR3 sequence: CSVVRQSTAYGYTF. In DNA form, the CDR3 reads TGCAGCGTTGTTCGACAGTCGACCGCCTATGGCTACACCTTC.

This chain joins TRBV9 and TRBJ2-5; possible D gene TRBD1, 5 bases. The CDR3 has 14 amino acids. CDR1 and CDR2 (germline): SGDLS, YYNGEE. The ends were cut back, 0 bases at V and 4 bases at J, with 10 bases in the middle. CDR3 sequence (DNA): TGTGCCAGCAGCGTAGATTCCAGGGCAGAGACCCAGTACTTC. It translates to CASSVDSRAETQYF.

This chain uses TRBV5-4 with TRBJ2-3; no reliable D call. Trimming left V 2 bases short and J 0 bases short, with 10 bases between. The germline V gene has CDR1 SGHNT and CDR2 YYREEE (reference sequence). The CDR3 runs to 15 residues. The chain's CDR3 is CASSLEATSTDTQYF. The CDR3 DNA follows: TGTGCCAGCAGCTTAGAAGCGACTAGCACAGATACGCAGTATTTT.

This chain links TRBV18 with TRBJ1-2, with D uncertain. The V gene lost 1 base and the J gene lost 3 bases, with 6 bases spanning the gap. This CDR3 is 13 amino acids long. Germline V gene lookup returns CDR1 KGHSH and CDR2 LQKENI. This chain's CDR3 is CASSPLRDYGYTF. The CDR3 DNA sequence: TGTGCCAGCTCACCACTGAGGGACTATGGCTACACCTTC.